A single sample gave rise to the 10 T cell receptor beta chains below, sequenced in a study of T cells in Graves' hyperthyroidism and ophthalmopathy. There were TCR beta CDR3 regions amplified from RNA transcripts. The HTBI primer set drove a first-round RT-PCR of the TCR CDR3. TCRdb reanalysed the multiplex PCR reads using MiXCR and keeps one entry per CDR3 protein. The sample carries hundreds of thousands of distinct CDR3 sequences, less than 20% recorded once. Sequencing input: blood. The source is a man aged 40-49 years with Graves' ophthalmopathy.

The chain carries TRBV20-1 and TRBJ2-3; TRBD2 might be the D (6 bases). V lost 2 bases and J 11 bases, leaving 17 bases between the germline ends. This CDR3 contains 13 residues. In germline, CDR1 is DFQATT, CDR2 SNEGSKA (reference sequence). This chain's CDR3 is CSARSVTGVGQYF. CDR3 coding DNA: TGCAGTGCTAGAAGTGTTACGGGGGTTGGGCAGTATTTT.

In its sample, this clonotype was seen a few times. This chain connects TRBV4-2 to TRBJ1-5; TRBD1 is a possible D gene (5 bases). Germline values: CDR1 LGHNA, CDR2 YNFKEQ. The V and J ends lost 3 bases and 0 bases respectively, with 9 bases between them. This CDR3 region has 15 residues. CDR3 residues: CASSHQQGSNQPQHF. Written as DNA, the CDR3 is TGTGCCAGCAGCCATCAGCAGGGTAGCAATCAGCCCCAGCATTTT.

There are many counts of this clonotype. The chain employs TRBV11-3 and TRBJ2-1; TRBD1 agrees at 7 bases. CDR1 is SGHNT, CDR2 YENEEA, per germline. This CDR3 region has 15 residues. V was clipped by 4 bases and J by 2 bases; unmatched bases: 5. CDR3 DNA: TGTGCCAGCAGCTCTCGACAGGGAGCCTACAATGAGCAGTTCTTC. Residues: CASSSRQGAYNEQFF.

The V and J genes are TRBV5-6 and TRBJ1-2; D is unresolved. Germline V gene lookup returns CDR1 SGHDT and CDR2 YYEEEE. The CDR3 covers 13 residues. V was trimmed by 4 bases and J by 6 bases, leaving 13 bases between them. DNA of the CDR3: TGTGCCAGCAGCCGGGCCGAAGGGAATGGCTACACCTTC. This translates into CASSRAEGNGYTF.

This clonotype was detected only a few times. The chain joins TRBV6-1 to TRBJ2-1, with TRBD1 matching 9 bases. Losses at the gene ends were 2 bases for V and 5 bases for J; bases not matched to a gene: 7. Germline V lookup: CDR1 MNHNS, CDR2 SASEGT. This CDR3 is 16 amino acids long. The CDR3 sequence is CASSERWDRVNNEQFF. Here the CDR3 DNA reads TGTGCCAGCAGTGAAAGGTGGGACAGGGTCAACAATGAGCAGTTCTTC.

J is TRBJ2-3 and V is TRBV20-1; TRBD2 matches at 10 bases. CDR1 and CDR2 (germline): DFQATT, SNEGSKA (reference sequence). This CDR3 has 16 residues. Trimming at V came to 3 bases and at J to 2 bases, leaving 8 bases not matched to a gene. The CDR3 region is CSASTKREGFTDTQYF. CDR3 nucleotides: TGCAGTGCTAGTACCAAGCGGGAGGGGTTCACAGATACGCAGTATTTT.

There are many counts of this clonotype. The V call is TRBV27, the J call TRBJ2-1; a weak D match, TRBD2 (5 bases). CDR1 is MNHEY, CDR2 SMNVEV, per germline (reference sequence). The CDR3 has 15 amino acids. Trimming left V 5 bases short and J 0 bases short, with 11 bases between. The CDR3 protein is CASSREGSSYNEQFF. CDR3 DNA sequence: TGTGCCAGCAGTCGAGAAGGGAGCTCCTACAATGAGCAGTTCTTC.

This clonotype has just a few counts. This chain uses TRBV5-1 with TRBJ1-3; 8 bases align to TRBD1. CDR1 SGHRS and CDR2 YFSETQ come from the germline V gene. With V trimmed by 0 bases and J by 14 bases, 16 bases remained unmatched. This CDR3 has 16 amino acids. CDR3 sequence (DNA): TGCGCCAGCAGCTTGGGTCGGCAGGGGGCACAAGGGACCCTATATTTT. Protein product: CASSLGRQGAQGTLYF.

The chain uses TRBV5-1 and TRBJ1-2, with 7 bases matching TRBD1. The CDR3 has 14 residues. Germline trimming cut 6 bases from V and 6 bases from J; bases unmatched to any gene: 11. The germline V gene has CDR1 SGHRS and CDR2 YFSETQ. The chain's CDR3 is CASTPGQEGDGYTF. CDR3 DNA: TGCGCCAGCACCCCTGGACAGGAGGGTGATGGCTACACCTTC.

Turning to this clonotype: A single base separates this from a much larger clone, so it may be a read error. The CDR3 end shows no conserved phenylalanine or tryptophan, and so a read error is likely. V is TRBV28 and J is TRBJ2-7, with 9 bases that match TRBD1. Trimming took 7 bases from V and 3 from J; bases not matched to a gene: 7. Germline assignment: CDR1 MDHEN and CDR2 SYDVKM. The CDR3 loop spans 14 amino acids. The CDR3 sequence: CASTTQGASYEQYL. The CDR3 DNA reads as TGTGCCAGCACCACACAGGGGGCAAGCTACGAGCAGTACTTA.